This is a list of T cell receptor beta chains from one sample in a study of OX40 agonist ivuxolimab in advanced cancers. The repertoire was sequenced with immunoSEQ multiplex PCR; TCRdb's copy has only in-frame clones and lacks some. The sample contains around 95,000 clones, 85% to 95% of which appear only once. Material: CD4+ or CD8+ T cells sorted from blood, obtained in a trial of the OX40 agonist ivuxolimab. The receptors here all came from an adult with an advanced solid tumor such as melanoma, head and neck, liver or kidney cancer. CDR3s include the opening cysteine and the closing phenylalanine or tryptophan. The order of the fields is clone size, D gene, V gene, J gene, CDR3 protein, CDR3 DNA. The D gene is left open where the match is weak. Only part of the rows carry a size: once, few, many, or a class if the clone is expanded.

abundance: once
d_gene: NA
v_gene: TRBV6-1
j_gene: TRBJ1-1
CDR3aa: CASSVEGNTEAFF
CDR3nt: TGTGCCAGCAGTGTAGAGGGGAACACTGAAGCTTTCTTT

abundance: NA
d_gene: NA
v_gene: TRBV10-3
j_gene: TRBJ1-6
CDR3aa: CAISEWGGGSPLHF
CDR3nt: TGTGCCATCAGTGAGTGGGGAGGAGGGTCACCCCTCCACTTT

abundance: NA
d_gene: NA
v_gene: TRBV6-1
j_gene: TRBJ1-5
CDR3aa: CASSEEQHSNQPQHF
CDR3nt: TGTGCCAGCAGTGAAGAGCAACATAGCAATCAGCCCCAGCATTTT

abundance: NA
d_gene: NA
v_gene: TRBV4-2
j_gene: TRBJ1-5
CDR3aa: CASSQDPGTSRDSNQPQHF
CDR3nt: TGTGCCAGCAGCCAAGATCCCGGGACATCAAGAGATAGCAATCAGCCCCAGCATTTT

abundance: NA
d_gene: NA
v_gene: TRBV23-1
j_gene: TRBJ2-1
CDR3aa: CASPLGVEKVNEQFF
CDR3nt: TGCGCCAGCCCCCTTGGGGTGGAAAAGGTCAATGAGCAGTTCTTC

abundance: once
d_gene: NA
v_gene: TRBV7-2
j_gene: TRBJ2-4
CDR3aa: CASSPSSFENIQYF
CDR3nt: TGTGCCAGCAGCCCCAGTAGCTTTGAAAACATTCAGTACTTC

abundance: NA
d_gene: NA
v_gene: TRBV30
j_gene: TRBJ2-5
CDR3aa: CAWSVSFRETQYF
CDR3nt: TGTGCCTGGAGTGTATCGTTTCGAGAGACCCAGTACTTC

abundance: NA
d_gene: TRBD1
v_gene: TRBV6-5
j_gene: TRBJ1-2
CDR3aa: CASSPGQTYGYTF
CDR3nt: TGTGCCAGCAGTCCGGGACAGACCTATGGCTACACCTTC

abundance: NA
d_gene: NA
v_gene: TRBV19
j_gene: TRBJ2-1
CDR3aa: CASSTHRSYNEQFF
CDR3nt: TGTGCCAGTAGTACCCATCGGAGTTACAATGAGCAGTTCTTC

abundance: NA
d_gene: NA
v_gene: TRBV6-6
j_gene: TRBJ2-3
CDR3aa: CASSSSGTSTDTQYF
CDR3nt: TGTGCCAGCAGCAGTAGCGGAACCAGCACAGATACGCAGTATTTT

abundance: NA
d_gene: TRBD1
v_gene: TRBV15
j_gene: TRBJ1-5
CDR3aa: CATSRGNRGGVQPQHF
CDR3nt: TGTGCCACCAGCAGGGGGAACAGGGGTGGGGTTCAGCCCCAGCATTTT

abundance: NA
d_gene: TRBD1
v_gene: TRBV6-5
j_gene: TRBJ2-3
CDR3aa: CASSYTGTGGRDTQYF
CDR3nt: TGTGCCAGCAGTTATACCGGGACAGGGGGCCGAGATACGCAGTATTTT

abundance: NA
d_gene: NA
v_gene: TRBV6-5
j_gene: TRBJ1-5
CDR3aa: CAISEDNQPQHF
CDR3nt: TGTGCCATCAGTGAGGACAATCAGCCCCAGCATTTT

abundance: NA
d_gene: NA
v_gene: TRBV4-3
j_gene: TRBJ2-1
CDR3aa: CASSQGRINEQFF
CDR3nt: TGCGCCAGCAGCCAAGGTCGGATCAATGAGCAGTTCTTC

abundance: NA
d_gene: TRBD1
v_gene: TRBV4-1
j_gene: TRBJ1-3
CDR3aa: CASSQQATGGVLSGNTIYF
CDR3nt: TGCGCCAGCAGCCAACAAGCGACAGGGGGCGTCTTGTCTGGAAACACCATATATTTT

abundance: NA
d_gene: NA
v_gene: TRBV7-2
j_gene: TRBJ2-3
CDR3aa: CASSLWVSPDTQYF
CDR3nt: TGTGCCAGCAGCTTATGGGTGTCTCCAGATACGCAGTATTTT

abundance: NA
d_gene: NA
v_gene: TRBV15
j_gene: TRBJ2-4
CDR3aa: CATSRAASQNIQYF
CDR3nt: TGTGCCACCAGCAGAGCCGCGAGCCAAAACATTCAGTACTTC

abundance: NA
d_gene: NA
v_gene: TRBV5-1
j_gene: TRBJ2-5
CDR3aa: CASSSGTAYQETQYF
CDR3nt: TGCGCCAGCAGCTCGGGCACAGCGTACCAAGAGACCCAGTACTTC

abundance: NA
d_gene: NA
v_gene: TRBV28
j_gene: TRBJ2-1
CDR3aa: CASSLYGGRYPYNEQFF
CDR3nt: TGTGCCAGCAGTTTATATGGGGGCCGCTATCCCTACAATGAGCAGTTCTTC

abundance: NA
d_gene: NA
v_gene: TRBV18
j_gene: TRBJ1-1
CDR3aa: CASSRTSTAEAFF
CDR3nt: TGTGCCAGCTCTCGGACCAGCACCGCTGAAGCTTTCTTT

abundance: NA
d_gene: TRBD2
v_gene: TRBV2
j_gene: TRBJ2-1
CDR3aa: CASSDGASGGDEQFF
CDR3nt: TGTGCCAGCAGTGATGGGGCTAGCGGGGGCGATGAGCAGTTCTTC

abundance: NA
d_gene: NA
v_gene: TRBV6-5
j_gene: TRBJ1-1
CDR3aa: CASRGETEAFF
CDR3nt: TGTGCCAGCAGAGGGGAAACTGAAGCTTTCTTT

abundance: NA
d_gene: NA
v_gene: TRBV6-1
j_gene: TRBJ2-3
CDR3aa: CASSEMRLGGTDTQYF
CDR3nt: TGTGCCAGCAGTGAAATGAGACTAGGAGGCACAGATACGCAGTATTTT

abundance: NA
d_gene: NA
v_gene: TRBV6-6
j_gene: TRBJ2-3
CDR3aa: CASSYGWGRESDTQYF
CDR3nt: TGTGCCAGCAGTTACGGTTGGGGCAGGGAGTCAGATACGCAGTATTTT

abundance: NA
d_gene: NA
v_gene: TRBV7-3
j_gene: TRBJ2-1
CDR3aa: CASSRDYSEQFF
CDR3nt: TGTGCCAGCAGCCGGGATTATAGTGAGCAGTTCTTC

abundance: NA
d_gene: TRBD2
v_gene: TRBV9
j_gene: TRBJ2-7
CDR3aa: CASSPRIAGIYEQYF
CDR3nt: TGTGCCAGCAGCCCCCGAATAGCGGGGATTTACGAGCAGTACTTC

abundance: NA
d_gene: NA
v_gene: TRBV30
j_gene: TRBJ1-5
CDR3aa: CAWSGGSPPQHF
CDR3nt: TGTGCCTGGAGTGGAGGGTCTCCACCCCAGCATTTT

abundance: NA
d_gene: NA
v_gene: TRBV14
j_gene: TRBJ2-3
CDR3aa: CASGAGYTQYF
CDR3nt: TGTGCCAGCGGGGCCGGATATACGCAGTATTTT

abundance: once
d_gene: NA
v_gene: TRBV5-5
j_gene: TRBJ2-3
CDR3aa: CASSPGPDTQYF
CDR3nt: TGTGCCAGCAGCCCAGGACCAGATACGCAGTATTTT

abundance: NA
d_gene: NA
v_gene: TRBV25-1
j_gene: TRBJ2-5
CDR3aa: CASSGLAGSETQYF
CDR3nt: TGTGCCAGCAGTGGTCTGGCAGGATCGGAGACCCAGTACTTC

abundance: few
d_gene: NA
v_gene: TRBV7-9
j_gene: TRBJ2-3
CDR3aa: CASSLESTDTQYF
CDR3nt: TGTGCCAGCAGCTTAGAAAGCACAGATACGCAGTATTTT

abundance: NA
d_gene: NA
v_gene: TRBV6-1
j_gene: TRBJ2-1
CDR3aa: CASSLGVGYNEQFF
CDR3nt: TGTGCCAGCAGTCTTGGTGTGGGCTACAATGAGCAGTTCTTC

abundance: once
d_gene: NA
v_gene: TRBV11-2
j_gene: TRBJ2-5
CDR3aa: CASSFGSQETQYF
CDR3nt: TGTGCCAGCAGCTTCGGCAGCCAAGAGACCCAGTACTTC

abundance: NA
d_gene: TRBD1
v_gene: TRBV5-8
j_gene: TRBJ2-1
CDR3aa: CASSPGYRGTYEQFF
CDR3nt: TGTGCCAGCAGCCCGGGGTACAGGGGTACCTATGAGCAGTTCTTC

abundance: NA
d_gene: NA
v_gene: TRBV28
j_gene: TRBJ1-4
CDR3aa: CASSPSQVHNEKLFF
CDR3nt: TGTGCCAGCAGTCCCAGCCAGGTCCATAATGAAAAACTGTTTTTT

abundance: NA
d_gene: NA
v_gene: TRBV27
j_gene: TRBJ2-5
CDR3aa: CASKVPNRETQYF
CDR3nt: TGTGCCAGCAAAGTCCCCAATAGAGAGACCCAGTACTTC

abundance: NA
d_gene: TRBD1
v_gene: TRBV6-6
j_gene: TRBJ1-2
CDR3aa: CASSYSGTGEYGYTF
CDR3nt: TGTGCCAGCAGTTACTCGGGCACAGGGGAATATGGCTACACCTTC

abundance: NA
d_gene: NA
v_gene: TRBV27
j_gene: TRBJ2-7
CDR3aa: CASSLLYEQYF
CDR3nt: TGTGCCAGCAGTTTATTATACGAGCAGTACTTC

abundance: once
d_gene: NA
v_gene: TRBV2
j_gene: TRBJ2-1
CDR3aa: CASSDYFGNEQFF
CDR3nt: TGTGCCAGCAGTGATTATTTCGGTAATGAGCAGTTCTTC

abundance: NA
d_gene: TRBD2
v_gene: TRBV5-1
j_gene: TRBJ2-3
CDR3aa: CASSFGSGGATDTQYF
CDR3nt: TGCGCCAGCAGCTTCGGGAGCGGGGGGGCCACAGATACGCAGTATTTT

abundance: once
d_gene: NA
v_gene: TRBV5-1
j_gene: TRBJ2-2
CDR3aa: CASSAWPGNRELFF
CDR3nt: TGCGCCAGCAGCGCCTGGCCGGGGAACCGGGAGCTGTTTTTT

abundance: NA
d_gene: TRBD1
v_gene: TRBV2
j_gene: TRBJ2-1
CDR3aa: CASSEVQGVYNEQFF
CDR3nt: TGTGCCAGCAGTGAGGTGCAGGGGGTTTACAATGAGCAGTTCTTC

abundance: NA
d_gene: NA
v_gene: TRBV28
j_gene: TRBJ1-5
CDR3aa: CASSLRGSNQPQHF
CDR3nt: TGTGCCAGCAGTTTAAGAGGTAGCAATCAGCCCCAGCATTTT

abundance: NA
d_gene: NA
v_gene: TRBV4-1
j_gene: TRBJ1-6
CDR3aa: CASSRFGTRNLHF
CDR3nt: TGCGCCAGCAGCCGGTTTGGGACTCGCAACCTCCACTTT

abundance: NA
d_gene: TRBD1
v_gene: TRBV6-1
j_gene: TRBJ1-6
CDR3aa: CASSETNPGGDSPLHF
CDR3nt: TGTGCCAGCAGTGAAACCAACCCAGGGGGAGATTCACCCCTCCACTTT

abundance: NA
d_gene: NA
v_gene: TRBV19
j_gene: TRBJ1-1
CDR3aa: CASSAGRRWGTEAFF
CDR3nt: TGTGCCAGTAGTGCGGGACGCCGTTGGGGCACTGAAGCTTTCTTT

abundance: few
d_gene: TRBD2
v_gene: TRBV5-1
j_gene: TRBJ2-1
CDR3aa: CASSLSGGYNEQFF
CDR3nt: TGCGCCAGCAGCTTGTCGGGGGGGTACAATGAGCAGTTCTTC

abundance: once
d_gene: TRBD2
v_gene: TRBV4-1
j_gene: TRBJ2-3
CDR3aa: CASSQRGPGLAGVSNTQYF
CDR3nt: TGCGCCAGCAGCCAGAGGGGTCCGGGACTAGCGGGGGTTTCTAATACGCAGTATTTT

abundance: NA
d_gene: NA
v_gene: TRBV7-3
j_gene: TRBJ1-3
CDR3aa: CASSLIGPGNTIYF
CDR3nt: TGTGCCAGCAGCTTAATAGGGCCTGGAAACACCATATATTTT

abundance: once
d_gene: NA
v_gene: TRBV4-3
j_gene: TRBJ1-3
CDR3aa: CASSHRTRGDTIYF
CDR3nt: TGCGCCAGCAGCCATAGGACCAGGGGAGACACCATATATTTT

abundance: once
d_gene: TRBD1
v_gene: TRBV5-5
j_gene: TRBJ2-1
CDR3aa: CASSWSQGVQFF
CDR3nt: TGTGCCAGCAGCTGGTCCCAGGGGGTGCAGTTCTTC

abundance: NA
d_gene: NA
v_gene: TRBV10-3
j_gene: TRBJ2-2
CDR3aa: CAISRVYGELFF
CDR3nt: TGTGCCATCAGCAGGGTATATGGGGAGCTGTTTTTT

abundance: NA
d_gene: TRBD1
v_gene: TRBV6-6
j_gene: TRBJ2-7
CDR3aa: CASSWTGRSYEQYF
CDR3nt: TGTGCCAGCAGTTGGACAGGCCGCTCCTACGAGCAGTACTTC

abundance: NA
d_gene: NA
v_gene: TRBV23-1
j_gene: TRBJ1-1
CDR3aa: CASSQSGTSLLLNTEAFF
CDR3nt: TGCGCCAGCAGTCAATCGGGTACGTCTCTCCTCCTGAACACTGAAGCTTTCTTT

abundance: once
d_gene: NA
v_gene: TRBV30
j_gene: TRBJ1-5
CDR3aa: CAWSLQGNQPQHF
CDR3nt: TGTGCCTGGAGTTTACAGGGTAATCAGCCCCAGCATTTT